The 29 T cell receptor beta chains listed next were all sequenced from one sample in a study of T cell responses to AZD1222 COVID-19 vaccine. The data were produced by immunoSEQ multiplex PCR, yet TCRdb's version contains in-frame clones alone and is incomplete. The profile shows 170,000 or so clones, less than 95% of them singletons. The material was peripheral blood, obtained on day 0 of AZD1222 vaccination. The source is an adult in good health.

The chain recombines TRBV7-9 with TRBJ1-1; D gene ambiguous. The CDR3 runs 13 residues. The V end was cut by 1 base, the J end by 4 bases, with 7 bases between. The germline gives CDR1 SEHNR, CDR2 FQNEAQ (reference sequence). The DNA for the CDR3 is TGTGCCAGCAGCTTAGAAGTGGGCACTGAAGCTTTCTTT. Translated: CASSLEVGTEAFF.

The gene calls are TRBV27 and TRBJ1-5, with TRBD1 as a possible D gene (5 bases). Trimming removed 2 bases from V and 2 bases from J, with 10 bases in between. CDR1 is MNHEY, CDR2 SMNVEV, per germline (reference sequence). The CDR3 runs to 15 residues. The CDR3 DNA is TGTGCCAGCAGTTTAAAGGGGTGGGGCAATCAGCCCCAGCATTTT. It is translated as CASSLKGWGNQPQHF.

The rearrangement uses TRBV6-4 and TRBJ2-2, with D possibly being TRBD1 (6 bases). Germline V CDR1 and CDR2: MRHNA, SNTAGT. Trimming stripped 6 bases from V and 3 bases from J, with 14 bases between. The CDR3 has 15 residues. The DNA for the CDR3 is TGTGCCAGCAGCCCAATTGGACAGTACACCGGGGAGCTGTTTTTT. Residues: CASSPIGQYTGELFF.

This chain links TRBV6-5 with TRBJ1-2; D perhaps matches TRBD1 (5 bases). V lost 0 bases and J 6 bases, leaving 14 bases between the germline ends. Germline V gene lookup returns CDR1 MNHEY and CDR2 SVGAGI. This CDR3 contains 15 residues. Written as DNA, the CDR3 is TGTGCCAGCAGTTACTCAGGGACGGTGAGCCATGGCTACACCTTC. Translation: CASSYSGTVSHGYTF.

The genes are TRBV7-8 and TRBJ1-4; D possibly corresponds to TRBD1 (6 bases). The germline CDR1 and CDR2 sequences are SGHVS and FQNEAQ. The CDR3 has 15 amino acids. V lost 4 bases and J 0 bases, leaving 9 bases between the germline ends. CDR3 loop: CASSSDRTTNEKLFF. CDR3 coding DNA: TGTGCCAGCAGCTCCGACAGGACAACTAATGAAAAACTGTTTTTT.

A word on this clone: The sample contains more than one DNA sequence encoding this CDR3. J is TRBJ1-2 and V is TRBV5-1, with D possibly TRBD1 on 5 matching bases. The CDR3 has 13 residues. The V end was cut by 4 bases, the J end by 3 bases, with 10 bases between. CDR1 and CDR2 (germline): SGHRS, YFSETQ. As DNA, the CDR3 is TGCGCCAGCAGCACCGGGGCCGACTATGGCTACACCTTC. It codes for CASSTGADYGYTF.

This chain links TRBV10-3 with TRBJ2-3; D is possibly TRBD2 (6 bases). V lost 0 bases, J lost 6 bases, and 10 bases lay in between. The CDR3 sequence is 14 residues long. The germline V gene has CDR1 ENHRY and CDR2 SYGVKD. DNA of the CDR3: TGTGCCATCAGTGAGTCGGAGGGGAAGGATACGCAGTATTTT. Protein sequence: CAISESEGKDTQYF.

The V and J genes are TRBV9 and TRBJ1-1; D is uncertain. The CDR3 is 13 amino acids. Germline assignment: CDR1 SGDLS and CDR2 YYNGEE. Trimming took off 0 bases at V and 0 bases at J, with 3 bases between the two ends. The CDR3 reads CASSVEVNTEAFF. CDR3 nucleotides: TGTGCCAGCAGCGTAGAGGTGAACACTGAAGCTTTCTTT.

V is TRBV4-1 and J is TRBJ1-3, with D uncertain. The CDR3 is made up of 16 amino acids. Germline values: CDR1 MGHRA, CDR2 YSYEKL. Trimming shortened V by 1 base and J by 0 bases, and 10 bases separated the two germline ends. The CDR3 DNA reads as TGCGCCAGCAGCCAAGTCCCGACGGACTCTGGAAACACCATATATTTT. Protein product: CASSQVPTDSGNTIYF.

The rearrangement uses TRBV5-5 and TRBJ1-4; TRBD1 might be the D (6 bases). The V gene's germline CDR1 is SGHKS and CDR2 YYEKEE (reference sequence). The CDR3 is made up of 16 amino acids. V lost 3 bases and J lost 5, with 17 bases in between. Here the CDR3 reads CASSWETGGKNEKLFF. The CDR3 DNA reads TGTGCCAGCAGCTGGGAGACAGGAGGGAAAAATGAAAAACTGTTTTTT. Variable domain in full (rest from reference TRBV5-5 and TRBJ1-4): DAGVTQSPTHLIKTRGQQVTLRCSPISGHKSVSWYQQVLGQGPQFIFQYYEKEERGRGNFPDRFSARQFPNYSSELNVNALLLGDSALYLCASSWETGGKNEKLFFGSGTQLSVL.

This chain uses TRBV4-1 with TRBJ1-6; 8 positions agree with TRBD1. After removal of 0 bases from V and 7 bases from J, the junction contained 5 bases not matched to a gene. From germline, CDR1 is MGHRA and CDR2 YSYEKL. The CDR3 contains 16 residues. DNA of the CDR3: TGCGCCAGCAGCCAAGATGGAGGACAGGGAAATTCACCCCTCCACTTT. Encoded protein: CASSQDGGQGNSPLHF.

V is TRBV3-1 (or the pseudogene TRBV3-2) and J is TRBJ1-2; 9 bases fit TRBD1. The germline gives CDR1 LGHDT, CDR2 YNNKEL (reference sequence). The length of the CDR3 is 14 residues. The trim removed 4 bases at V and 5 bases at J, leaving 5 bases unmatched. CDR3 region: CASSRTGGKYGYTF. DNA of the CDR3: TGTGCCAGCAGCCGAACAGGGGGCAAGTATGGCTACACCTTC.

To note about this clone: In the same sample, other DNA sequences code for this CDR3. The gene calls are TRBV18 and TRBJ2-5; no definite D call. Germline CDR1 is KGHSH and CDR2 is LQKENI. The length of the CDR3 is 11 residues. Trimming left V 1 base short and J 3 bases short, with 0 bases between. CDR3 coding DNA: TGTGCCAGCTCACCACAAGAGACCCAGTACTTC. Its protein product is CASSPQETQYF.

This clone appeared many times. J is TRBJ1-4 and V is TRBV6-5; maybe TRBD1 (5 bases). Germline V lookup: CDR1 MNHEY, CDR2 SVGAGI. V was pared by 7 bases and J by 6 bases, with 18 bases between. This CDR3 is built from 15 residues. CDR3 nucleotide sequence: TGTGCCAGCATTCTTCAGGGTATATCTGATGAAAAACTGTTTTTT. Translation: CASILQGISDEKLFF.

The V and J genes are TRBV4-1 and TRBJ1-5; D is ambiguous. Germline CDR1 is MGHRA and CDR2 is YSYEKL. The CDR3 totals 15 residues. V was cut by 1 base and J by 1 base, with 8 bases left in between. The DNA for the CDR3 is TGCGCCAGCAGCCAAGGGGTCCGCAGCAATCAGCCCCAGCATTTT. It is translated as CASSQGVRSNQPQHF.

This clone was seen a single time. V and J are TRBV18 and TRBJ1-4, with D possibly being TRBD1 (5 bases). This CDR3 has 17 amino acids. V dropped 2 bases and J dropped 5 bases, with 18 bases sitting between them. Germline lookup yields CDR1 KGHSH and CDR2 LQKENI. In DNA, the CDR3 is TGTGCCAGCTCACCAGTCTCGGCTCCCGGGGCCAATGAAAAACTGTTTTTT. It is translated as CASSPVSAPGANEKLFF.

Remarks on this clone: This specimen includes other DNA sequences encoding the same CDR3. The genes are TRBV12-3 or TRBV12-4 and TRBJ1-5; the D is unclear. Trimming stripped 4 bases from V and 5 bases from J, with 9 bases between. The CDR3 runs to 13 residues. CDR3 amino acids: CASSSGEDQPQHF. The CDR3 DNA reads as TGTGCCAGCAGTTCCGGGGAGGATCAGCCCCAGCATTTT.

The CDR3 loop reads CAISELKEAYGYTF. CDR3 bases: TGTGCCATCAGTGAGTTAAAGGAGGCCTATGGCTACACCTTC. This rearrangement joins TRBV10-3 to TRBJ1-2; D not certain. V was cut by 1 base and J by 4 bases, with 10 bases left in between. Germline loops: CDR1 ENHRY, CDR2 SYGVKD. This CDR3 region has 14 residues.

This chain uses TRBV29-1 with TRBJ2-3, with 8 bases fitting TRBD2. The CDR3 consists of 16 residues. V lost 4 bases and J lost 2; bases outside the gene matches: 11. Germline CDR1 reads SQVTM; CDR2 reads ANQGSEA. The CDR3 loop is CSVVLGTSGPTDTQYF. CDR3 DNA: TGCAGCGTTGTCCTTGGAACTAGCGGACCCACAGATACGCAGTATTTT.

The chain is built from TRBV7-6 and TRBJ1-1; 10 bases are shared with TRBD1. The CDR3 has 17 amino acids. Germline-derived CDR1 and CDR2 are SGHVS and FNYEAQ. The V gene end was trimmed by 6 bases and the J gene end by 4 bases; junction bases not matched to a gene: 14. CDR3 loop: CASRLTGTGVQSTEAFF. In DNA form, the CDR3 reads TGTGCCAGCAGACTTACCGGGACAGGGGTGCAAAGCACTGAAGCTTTCTTT.

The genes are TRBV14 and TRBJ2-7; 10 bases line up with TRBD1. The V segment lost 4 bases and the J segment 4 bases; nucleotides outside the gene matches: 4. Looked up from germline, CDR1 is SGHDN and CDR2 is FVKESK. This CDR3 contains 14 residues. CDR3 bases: TGTGCCAGCAGCCTCAGACAGGGGGCTTACGAGCAGTACTTC. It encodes CASSLRQGAYEQYF.

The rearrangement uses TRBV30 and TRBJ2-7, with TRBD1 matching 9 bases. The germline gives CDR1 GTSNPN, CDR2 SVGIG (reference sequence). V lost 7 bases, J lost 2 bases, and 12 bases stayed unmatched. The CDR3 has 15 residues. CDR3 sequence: CASRSGTGLPYEQYF. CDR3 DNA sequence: TGTGCCTCAAGATCCGGGACAGGGCTCCCCTACGAGCAGTACTTC. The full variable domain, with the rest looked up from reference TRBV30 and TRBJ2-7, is SQTIHQWPATLVQPVGSPLSLECTVEGTSNPNLYWYRQAAGRGLQLLFYSVGIGQISSEVPQNLSASRPQDRQFILSSKKLLLSDSGFYLCASRSGTGLPYEQYFGPGTRLTVT.

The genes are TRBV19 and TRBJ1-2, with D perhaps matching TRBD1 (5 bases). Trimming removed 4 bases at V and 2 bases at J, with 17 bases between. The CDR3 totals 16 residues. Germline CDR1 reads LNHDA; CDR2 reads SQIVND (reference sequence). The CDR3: CASSTWGLRGNYGYTF. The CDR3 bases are TGTGCCAGTAGTACCTGGGGGTTACGGGGAAACTATGGCTACACCTTC.

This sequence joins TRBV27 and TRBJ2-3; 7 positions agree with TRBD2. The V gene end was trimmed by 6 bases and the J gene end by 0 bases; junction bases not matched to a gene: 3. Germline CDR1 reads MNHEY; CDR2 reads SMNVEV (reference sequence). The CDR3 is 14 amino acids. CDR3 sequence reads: CASRGRASTDTQYF. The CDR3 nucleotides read TGTGCCAGCAGGGGGAGGGCGAGCACAGATACGCAGTATTTT.

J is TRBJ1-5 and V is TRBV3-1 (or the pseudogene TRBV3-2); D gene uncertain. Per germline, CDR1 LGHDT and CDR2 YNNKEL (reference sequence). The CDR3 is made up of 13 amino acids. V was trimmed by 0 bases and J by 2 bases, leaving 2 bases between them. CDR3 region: CASSQEGNQPQHF. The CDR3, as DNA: TGTGCCAGCAGCCAAGAGGGCAATCAGCCCCAGCATTTT.

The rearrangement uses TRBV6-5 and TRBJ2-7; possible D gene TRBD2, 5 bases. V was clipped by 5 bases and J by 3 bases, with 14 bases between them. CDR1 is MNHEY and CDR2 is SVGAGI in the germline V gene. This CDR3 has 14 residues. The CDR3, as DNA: TGTGCCAGCAGTCACCGTAATGACTACTACGAGCAGTACTTC. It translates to CASSHRNDYYEQYF.

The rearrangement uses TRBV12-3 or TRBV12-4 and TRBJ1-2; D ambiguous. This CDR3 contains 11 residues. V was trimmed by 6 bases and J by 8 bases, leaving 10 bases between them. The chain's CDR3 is CASSSLAGYTF. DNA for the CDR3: TGTGCCAGCAGCTCACTTGCGGGCTACACCTTC.

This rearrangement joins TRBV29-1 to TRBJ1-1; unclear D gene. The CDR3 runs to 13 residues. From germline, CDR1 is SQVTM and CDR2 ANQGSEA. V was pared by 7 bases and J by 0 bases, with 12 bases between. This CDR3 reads CSAALGMNTEAFF. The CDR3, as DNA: TGCAGCGCCGCCCTCGGAATGAACACTGAAGCTTTCTTT.

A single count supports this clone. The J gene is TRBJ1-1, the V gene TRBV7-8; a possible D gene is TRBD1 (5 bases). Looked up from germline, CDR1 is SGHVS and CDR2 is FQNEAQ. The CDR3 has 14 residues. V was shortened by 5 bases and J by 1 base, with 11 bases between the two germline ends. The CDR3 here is CASSPREGNTEAFF. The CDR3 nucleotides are TGTGCCAGCAGCCCCAGGGAAGGGAACACTGAAGCTTTCTTT.